Below are 9 T cell receptor beta chains sequenced from a single sample in a study of T cell responses to AZD1222 COVID-19 vaccine. The repertoire was sequenced with immunoSEQ multiplex PCR; TCRdb's copy has only in-frame clones and lacks some. The sample contains just over 150,000 clones, 90% of which appear only once. This specimen consisted of peripheral blood, obtained on day 0 of AZD1222 vaccination. The source of these receptors is an adult in good health.

This chain connects TRBV4-2 to TRBJ1-1; 7 bases align to TRBD1. CDR1 is LGHNA and CDR2 is YNFKEQ in the germline V gene. The junction had 5 bases not matched to a gene; V was cut back by 3 bases and J by 1 base. The CDR3 loop spans 15 amino acids. The CDR3 DNA sequence: TGTGCCAGCAGCCACTCGACAGGGCAGAACACTGAAGCTTTCTTT. It codes for CASSHSTGQNTEAFF.

This clone was observed a handful of times. The gene calls are TRBV19 and TRBJ2-1; weak D call: TRBD1 (6 bases). Germline loops: CDR1 LNHDA, CDR2 SQIVND (reference sequence). The CDR3 covers 15 residues. Deletions cut 6 bases from V and 5 bases from J, with 17 bases between. The CDR3 is CASRLRQAWDNEQFF. The DNA for the CDR3 is TGTGCCAGTAGGCTTAGACAGGCCTGGGACAATGAGCAGTTCTTC. The whole variable domain, filled in from reference TRBV19 and TRBJ2-1, reads DGGITQSPKYLFRKEGQNVTLSCEQNLNHDAMYWYRQDPGQGLRLIYYSQIVNDFQKGDIAEGYSVSREKKESFPLTVTSAQKNPTAFYLCASRLRQAWDNEQFFGPGTRLTVL.

V and J are TRBV7-2 and TRBJ2-7; no clear D. CDR1 SGHTA and CDR2 FQGNSA come from the germline V gene. The CDR3 totals 14 residues. Trimming took 4 bases from V and 5 from J, leaving 15 bases between them. As DNA, the CDR3 is TGTGCCAGCAGCTATCAGGACGGAAGGAACGAGCAGTACTTC. It is translated as CASSYQDGRNEQYF.

The V and J genes are TRBV9 and TRBJ2-6; 8 nucleotides align to TRBD2. The CDR3 sequence is 19 residues long. Germline V lookup: CDR1 SGDLS, CDR2 YYNGEE. Trimming removed 3 bases from V and 1 base from J; junction bases left unmatched: 12. DNA of the CDR3: TGTGCCAGCAGCGAGCCCCCGGGGGGGGGCGCATCTGGGGCCAACGTCCTGACTTTC. The encoded protein is CASSEPPGGGASGANVLTF.

V and J are TRBV15 and TRBJ1-1; no clear D gene. Looked up from germline, CDR1 is LNHNV and CDR2 is YYDKDF (reference sequence). There are 14 residues in the CDR3. The V and J ends lost 5 bases and 7 bases respectively, with 17 bases between them. The CDR3 loop reads CATSDYPGPSEAFF. The DNA of the CDR3 is TGTGCCACCAGCGATTACCCTGGGCCCAGTGAAGCTTTCTTT. The complete variable domain, with remaining parts taken from reference TRBV15 and TRBJ1-1, reads DAMVIQNPRYQVTQFGKPVTLSCSQTLNHNVMYWYQQKSSQAPKLLFHYYDKDFNNEADTPDNFQSRRPNTSFCFLDIRSPGLGDTAMYLCATSDYPGPSEAFFGQGTRLTVV.

This chain connects TRBV6-6 to TRBJ1-3; 9 nucleotides match TRBD1. V lost 6 bases to trimming and J lost 2 bases; unmatched junction nucleotides: 20. The CDR3 sequence is 20 residues long. Germline lookup yields CDR1 MNHNY and CDR2 SVGAGI (reference sequence). This CDR3 reads CASSRTTGQGINLPGNTIYF. The CDR3 nucleotides read TGTGCCAGCAGCCGCACGACGGGACAGGGTATAAATCTTCCTGGAAACACCATATATTTT.

The chain carries TRBV9 and TRBJ2-2; D gene unclear. Per germline, CDR1 SGDLS and CDR2 YYNGEE. CDR3 length: 16 amino acids. V lost 0 bases, J lost 0 bases, and 9 bases lay in between. CDR3 in DNA: TGTGCCAGCAGCGTAGCGGCCCTCGCGAACACCGGGGAGCTGTTTTTT. Amino acid sequence: CASSVAALANTGELFF.

This chain links TRBV5-1 with TRBJ2-1; the match to TRBD2 covers 10 bases. CDR1 is SGHRS and CDR2 is YFSETQ in the germline V gene. V trimming: 0 bases; J trimming: 7 bases; junction bases outside the gene matches: 10. The CDR3 is 17 amino acids. The CDR3 spells CASSLEPSGSFVNEQFF. The CDR3 DNA sequence: TGCGCCAGCAGCTTGGAGCCTAGCGGGAGTTTTGTTAATGAGCAGTTCTTC.

This clone has a single count. The chain links TRBV2 to TRBJ2-7; tentatively, D is TRBD1 or TRBD2 (5 bases each). Germline V lookup: CDR1 SNHLY, CDR2 FYNNEI. The CDR3 covers 14 residues. V lost 3 bases and J lost 6, with 15 bases in between. The DNA for the CDR3 is TGTGCCAGCAGTGAGGGACGGACATCGGGCGAGCAGTACTTC. This encodes CASSEGRTSGEQYF.